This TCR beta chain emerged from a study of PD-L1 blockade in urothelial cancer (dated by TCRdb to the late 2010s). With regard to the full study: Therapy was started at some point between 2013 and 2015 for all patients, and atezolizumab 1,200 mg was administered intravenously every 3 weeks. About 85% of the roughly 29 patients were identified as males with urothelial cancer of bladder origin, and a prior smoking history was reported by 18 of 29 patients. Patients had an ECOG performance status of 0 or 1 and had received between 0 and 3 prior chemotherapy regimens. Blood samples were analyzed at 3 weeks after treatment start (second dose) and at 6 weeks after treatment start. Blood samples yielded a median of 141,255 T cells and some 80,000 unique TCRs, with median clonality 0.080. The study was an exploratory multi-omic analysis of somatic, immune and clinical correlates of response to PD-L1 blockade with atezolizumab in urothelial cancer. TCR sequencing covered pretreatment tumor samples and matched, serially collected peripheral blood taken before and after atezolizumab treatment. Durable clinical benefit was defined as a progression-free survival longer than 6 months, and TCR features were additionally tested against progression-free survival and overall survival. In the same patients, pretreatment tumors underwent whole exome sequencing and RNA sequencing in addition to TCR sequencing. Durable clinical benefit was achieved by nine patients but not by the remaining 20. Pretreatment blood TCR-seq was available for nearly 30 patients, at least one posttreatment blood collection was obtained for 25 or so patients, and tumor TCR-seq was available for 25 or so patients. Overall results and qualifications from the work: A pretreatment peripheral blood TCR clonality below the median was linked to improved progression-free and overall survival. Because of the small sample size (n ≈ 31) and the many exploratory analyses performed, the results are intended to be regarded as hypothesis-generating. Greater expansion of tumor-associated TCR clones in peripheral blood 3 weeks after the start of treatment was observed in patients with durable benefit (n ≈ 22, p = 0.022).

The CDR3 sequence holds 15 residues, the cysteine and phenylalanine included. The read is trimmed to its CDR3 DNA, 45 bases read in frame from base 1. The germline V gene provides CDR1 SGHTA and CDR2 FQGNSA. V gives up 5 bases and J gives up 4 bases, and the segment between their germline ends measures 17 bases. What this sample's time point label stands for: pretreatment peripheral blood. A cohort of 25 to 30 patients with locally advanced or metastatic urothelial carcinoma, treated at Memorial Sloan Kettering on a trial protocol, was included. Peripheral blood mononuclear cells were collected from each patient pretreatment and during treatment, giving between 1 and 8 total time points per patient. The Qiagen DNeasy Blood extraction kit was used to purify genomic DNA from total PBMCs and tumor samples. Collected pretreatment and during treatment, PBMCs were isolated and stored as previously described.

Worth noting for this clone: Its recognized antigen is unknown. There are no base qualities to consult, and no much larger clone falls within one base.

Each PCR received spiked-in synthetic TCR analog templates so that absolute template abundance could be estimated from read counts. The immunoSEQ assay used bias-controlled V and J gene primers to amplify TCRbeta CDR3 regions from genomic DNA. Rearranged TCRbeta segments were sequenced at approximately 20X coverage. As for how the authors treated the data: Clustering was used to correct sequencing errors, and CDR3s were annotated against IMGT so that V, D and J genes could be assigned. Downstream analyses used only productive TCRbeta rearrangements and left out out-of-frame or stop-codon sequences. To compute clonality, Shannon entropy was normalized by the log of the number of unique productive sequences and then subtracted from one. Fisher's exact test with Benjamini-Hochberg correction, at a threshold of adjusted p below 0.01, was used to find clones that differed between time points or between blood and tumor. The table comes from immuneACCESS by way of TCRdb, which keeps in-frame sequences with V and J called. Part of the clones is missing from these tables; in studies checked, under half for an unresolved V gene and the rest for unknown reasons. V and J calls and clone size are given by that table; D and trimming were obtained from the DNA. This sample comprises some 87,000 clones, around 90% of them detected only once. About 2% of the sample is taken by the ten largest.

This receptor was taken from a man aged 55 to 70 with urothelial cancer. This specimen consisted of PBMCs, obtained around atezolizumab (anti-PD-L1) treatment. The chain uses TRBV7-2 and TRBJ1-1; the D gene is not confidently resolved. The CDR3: CASSLSGGRLTEAFF. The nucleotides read TGTGCCAGCAGCCTGTCCGGAGGCCGGCTCACTGAAGCTTTCTTT. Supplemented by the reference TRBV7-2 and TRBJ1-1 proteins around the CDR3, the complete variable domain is GAGVSQSPSNKVTEKGKDVELRCDPISGHTALYWYRQSLGQGLEFLIYFQGNSAPDKSGLPSDRFSAERTGGSVSTLTIQRTQQEDSAVYLCASSLSGGRLTEAFFGQGTRLTVV.